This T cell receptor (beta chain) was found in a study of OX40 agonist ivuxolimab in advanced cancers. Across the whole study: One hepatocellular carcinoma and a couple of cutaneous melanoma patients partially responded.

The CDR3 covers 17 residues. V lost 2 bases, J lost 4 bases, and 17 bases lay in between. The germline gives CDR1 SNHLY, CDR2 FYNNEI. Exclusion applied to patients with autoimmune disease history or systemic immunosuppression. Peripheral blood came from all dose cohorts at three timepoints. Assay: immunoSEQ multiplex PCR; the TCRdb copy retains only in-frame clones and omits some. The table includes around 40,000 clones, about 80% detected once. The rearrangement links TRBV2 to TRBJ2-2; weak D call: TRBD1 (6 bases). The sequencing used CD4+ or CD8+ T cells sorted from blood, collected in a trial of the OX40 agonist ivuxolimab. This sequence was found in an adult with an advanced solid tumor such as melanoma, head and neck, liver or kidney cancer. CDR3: CASSEIVRGWGTGELFF. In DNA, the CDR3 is TGTGCCAGCAGTGAAATCGTCAGGGGATGGGGCACCGGGGAGCTGTTTTTT.